The 17 T cell receptor beta chains given below trace back to one sample, sequenced in a study of identical twins (dated by TCRdb to 2016 to 2017). Receptor amplification or capture employed 5' RACE. Sequencing used an Illumina HiSeq 2000. The public reads were reanalyzed by TCRdb: fastp trimming at Q25, MiXCR alignment, in-frame beta chains only. Identical CDR3 proteins give one entry, which carries the most common genes and DNA. Recorded for this sample are hundreds of thousands of distinct CDR3 sequences; around 5.7% of them occurred a single time. The top ten clonotypes cover 1.5% to 2% of the sample. Sequences were obtained from naive T cells sorted from blood. The cell subset or site label of this sample denotes: cells isolated with a human naive T-cell isolation kit. These receptors all come from a man aged 18 to 29 in good health.

The sample holds one count of this clonotype. Relative to the germline gene, one junction end is altered; a read error may explain this. This chain links TRBV2 with TRBJ1-1; D gene unclear. Germline CDR1 is SNHLY and CDR2 is FYNNEI. The CDR3 extends over 9 amino acids. CDR3: CASSDNGEF. In nucleotides, the CDR3 is TGTGCCAGCAGTGATAATGGAGAATTT.

This clonotype was detected ten times or more. One junction end does not reproduce the germline sequence, and a read error may be involved. This sequence joins TRBV18 and TRBJ2-2, with no clear D. The length of the CDR3 is 13 residues. Germline V CDR1 and CDR2: KGHSH, LQKENI. CDR3 sequence (DNA): TGCGCCAGCAGCCCGCCGGGCACCGGGGAGCTGTTTTTT. Translation: CASSPPGTGELFF.

The sample holds a few counts of this clonotype. The CDR3 sequence: CASSGTLGFSVTDTQYF. In nucleotides, the CDR3 is TGTGCCAGCAGTGGTACCTTGGGATTCAGCGTAACAGATACGCAGTATTTT. V usage is TRBV6-2 or TRBV6-3 and J usage is TRBJ2-3; no definite D call. This CDR3 contains 17 residues. Trimming stripped 5 bases from V and 3 bases from J, with 21 bases between. Germline assignment: CDR1 MNHEY and CDR2 SVGEGT.

About this clonotype itself: This CDR3 fails to terminate in the conserved phenylalanine or tryptophan, so it likely reflects a read error. The genes are TRBV5-6 and TRBJ2-1; TRBD2 matches at 10 bases. The CDR3 runs 15 residues. The V gene end was trimmed by 0 bases and the J gene end by 8 bases; junction bases not matched to a gene: 5. Germline loops: CDR1 SGHDT, CDR2 YYEEEE. Here the CDR3 reads CASSLGTSGIYEQFL. CDR3 bases: TGTGCCAGCAGCTTGGGGACTAGCGGTATCTATGAGCAGTTCCTC.

This clonotype showed up many times. This chain joins TRBV9 and TRBJ2-7; D call uncertain. Germline V CDR1 and CDR2: SGDLS, YYNGEE. V was shortened by 4 bases and J by 1 base, with 12 bases between the two germline ends. CDR3 length: 14 amino acids. CDR3 nucleotides: TGTGCCAGCAGCCCGAGCGACCAATCCTACGAGCAGTACTTC. Translating it yields CASSPSDQSYEQYF.

This clonotype was seen repeatedly, ten times or more. V usage is TRBV12-3 or TRBV12-4 and J usage is TRBJ1-5; the D gene is possibly TRBD1 (6 bases). This CDR3 spans 16 amino acids. V gave up 5 bases and J gave up 0 bases, with 14 bases separating them. The CDR3 protein is CASSGSGHPSNQPQHF. The CDR3, as DNA: TGTGCCAGCAGTGGATCGGGACACCCTAGCAATCAGCCCCAGCATTTT.

In its sample, this clonotype was seen a few times. The chain employs TRBV3-1 and TRBJ2-2; 12 bases agree with TRBD2. V gave up 1 base and J gave up 6 bases; unmatched junction bases: 6. Germline V CDR1 and CDR2: LGHDT, YNNKEL (reference sequence). CDR3 size: 17 residues. The CDR3 coding sequence is TGTGCCAGCAGCCAAGTAAGACTAGCGGGAGTTGCCGGGGAGCTGTTTTTT. Its protein is CASSQVRLAGVAGELFF.

In the case of this clonotype: A read error may be the cause here, since a much bigger clone is one base away. V and J are TRBV20-1 and TRBJ2-2, with unresolved D. The CDR3 is made up of 12 amino acids. CDR1 is DFQATT, CDR2 SNEGSKA, per germline (reference sequence). The CDR3 spells CSASREAGQLFF. Written as DNA, the CDR3 is TGCAGTGCTAGTAGAGAGGCCGGGCAGCTGTTTTTT.

The genes are TRBV20-1 and TRBJ2-1, with no clear D. The CDR3 is 13 amino acids. Trimming shortened V by 1 base and J by 7 bases, and 11 bases separated the two germline ends. Germline CDR1 reads DFQATT; CDR2 reads SNEGSKA (reference sequence). The CDR3 bases are TGCAGTGCTAGAGCAGGACGGTATAATGAGCAGTTCTTC. It yields the protein CSARAGRYNEQFF.

Many counts were recorded for this clonotype. This rearrangement joins TRBV4-3 to TRBJ2-1; 10 bases fit TRBD2. This CDR3 contains 16 residues. Losses at the gene ends were 0 bases for V and 8 bases for J; bases not matched to a gene: 7. Germline lookup yields CDR1 LGHNA and CDR2 YSLEER. CDR3 protein: CASSQEPSGSIYEQFF. CDR3 in DNA: TGCGCCAGCAGCCAAGAACCTAGCGGGAGTATCTATGAGCAGTTCTTC.

This clonotype was counted ten times or more. The rearrangement uses TRBV6-2 or TRBV6-3 and TRBJ2-1; D perhaps matches TRBD1 (5 bases). V shed 2 bases and J shed 2 bases, with 13 bases lying between them. CDR3 length: 16 residues. Germline V gives CDR1 MNHEY, CDR2 SVGEGT. The CDR3 coding sequence is TGTGCCAGCAGTTACGCAAGGAAGACAGCCTACAATGAGCAGTTCTTC. This codes for CASSYARKTAYNEQFF.

This clonotype was detected many times. V usage is TRBV4-2 and J usage is TRBJ2-1, with a weak D call TRBD1 (6 bases). The CDR3 extends over 14 amino acids. Trimming left V 4 bases short and J 5 bases short, with 12 bases between. The V gene's germline CDR1 is LGHNA and CDR2 YNFKEQ. DNA of the CDR3: TGTGCCAGCAGCCCAGGGGACGGCCACAATGAGCAGTTCTTC. Protein sequence: CASSPGDGHNEQFF.

V is TRBV20-1 and J is TRBJ2-3; 8 nucleotides agree with TRBD2. J gave up 1 base and V 4 bases, and 7 bases lay outside the gene matches. Germline V gene data show CDR1 as DFQATT and CDR2 as SNEGSKA (reference sequence). The CDR3 spans 15 residues. CDR3 amino acids: CSATIVGRGTDTQYF. DNA of the CDR3: TGCAGTGCTACAATTGTCGGGAGGGGCACAGATACGCAGTATTTT.

This clonotype was recorded many times. The chain combines TRBV6-5 with TRBJ2-3, with D possibly TRBD2 on 5 matching bases. Germline V gene data show CDR1 as MNHEY and CDR2 as SVGAGI. V was shortened by 2 bases and J by 4 bases, with 22 bases between the two germline ends. The CDR3 runs to 18 residues. The chain's CDR3 is CASSYNTKRTHWADTQYF. As DNA, the CDR3 is TGTGCCAGCAGTTACAATACTAAAAGGACTCATTGGGCAGATACGCAGTATTTT.

This clonotype was picked up a small number of times. The CDR3 DNA reads TGCGCCAGCAGGAGCGAATCAGCCAAAAACATTCAGTACTTC. Translating gives CASRSESAKNIQYF. The chain joins TRBV5-1 to TRBJ2-4; unclear D gene. V was shortened by 5 bases and J by 0 bases, with 9 bases between the two germline ends. The CDR3 runs 14 residues. The V gene's germline CDR1 is SGHRS and CDR2 YFSETQ. Supplemented by reference TRBV5-1 and TRBJ2-4, the full variable domain reads KAGVTQTPRYLIKTRGQQVTLSCSPISGHRSVSWYQQTPGQGLQFLFEYFSETQRNKGNFPGRFSGRQFSNSRSEMNVSTLELGDSALYLCASRSESAKNIQYFGAGTRLSVL.

This chain links TRBV4-3 with TRBJ2-1, with a tentative D call TRBD2 (6 bases). V gave up 3 bases and J gave up 7 bases, with 10 bases separating them. The CDR3 has 13 amino acids. CDR1 and CDR2 from the germline V gene are LGHNA and YSLEER. The CDR3 loop is CASSHGGPNEQFF. CDR3 in DNA: TGCGCCAGCAGCCACGGAGGGCCGAATGAGCAGTTCTTC.

The V gene is TRBV28, the J gene TRBJ2-7; 8 bases align to TRBD1. Germline CDR1 MDHEN, CDR2 SYDVKM. V shed 2 bases and J 2 bases; nucleotides not matched to a gene: 14. This CDR3 has 18 residues. The CDR3: CASSLGQQAGQGTYEQYF. The CDR3 nucleotides are TGTGCCAGCAGTTTAGGGCAACAAGCCGGACAGGGCACCTACGAGCAGTACTTC.